Each of the 26 T cell receptor beta chains below was sequenced from the same sample in a study of monozygotic twins with inflammatory bowel disease. TCRdb derives one entry per CDR3 protein from the 5' RACE reads, leaving out DNA. The table lists a few hundred thousand distinct CDR3 sequences. The material sequenced was blood. The receptors were gathered from a human donor with ulcerative colitis or Crohn's disease, or a healthy co-twin of an affected twin (not recorded which).

The chain employs TRBV7-9 and TRBJ1-2; TCRdb gives TRBD1 as the D gene, but with no DNA this cannot be confirmed. The CDR3 runs to 14 residues. In germline, CDR1 is SEHNR, CDR2 FQNEAQ (reference sequence). CDR3 amino acids: CASSLEGASRGYTF.

The chain recombines TRBV20-1 with TRBJ2-4; TCRdb proposes TRBD1, but this gene call is untestable without DNA. The CDR3 loop spans 15 amino acids. In germline, CDR1 is DFQATT, CDR2 SNEGSKA (reference sequence). This CDR3 is CSAQGSALAKNIQYF.

The gene calls are TRBV20-1 and TRBJ2-7; no DNA is available, so the TRBD2 call from TCRdb remains unchecked. CDR1 is DFQATT, CDR2 SNEGSKA, per germline (reference sequence). The CDR3 has 13 amino acids. The CDR3 sequence: CSASEGTSTNAYF.

V is TRBV27 and J is TRBJ2-6. This CDR3 comprises 17 residues. Germline V gene sequence: CDR1 MNHEY, CDR2 SMNVEV (reference sequence). This chain's CDR3 is CASSLMGQGSGANVLTF.

The CDR3: CASSPRIGGYHPQHF. The chain combines TRBV6-1 with TRBJ1-5; the D gene TCRdb calls, TRBD1, cannot be checked with no DNA. Germline assignment: CDR1 MNHNS and CDR2 SASEGT. The CDR3 has 15 amino acids.

V and J are TRBV7-8 and TRBJ2-5; TCRdb's assignment of TRBD2 cannot be checked, as there is no DNA. Looked up from germline, CDR1 is SGHVS and CDR2 is FQNEAQ. The CDR3 covers 16 residues. This chain's CDR3 is CASNLPGDTRRETQYF. The full variable domain, rest sourced from reference TRBV7-8 and TRBJ2-5, is GAGVSQSPRYKVAKRGQDVALRCDPISGHVSLFWYQQALGQGPEFLTYFQNEAQLDKSGLPSDRFFAERPEGSVSTLKIQRTQQEDSAVYLCASNLPGDTRRETQYFGPGTRLLVL.

The gene calls are TRBV18 and TRBJ1-1; TCRdb reports TRBD1, a call that lacks DNA to check it against. The CDR3 sequence is 17 residues long. From germline, CDR1 is KGHSH and CDR2 LQKENI. The CDR3 spells CASSPPWTGVSNTEAFF.

The rearrangement links TRBV5-1 to TRBJ2-2; checking the TCRdb D call of TRBD2 is not possible without DNA. The CDR3 contains 15 residues. Looked up from germline, CDR1 is SGHRS and CDR2 is YFSETQ. CDR3 residues: CASQGLVKDTGELFF. The full variable domain, with the rest looked up from reference TRBV5-1 and TRBJ2-2, is KAGVTQTPRYLIKTRGQQVTLSCSPISGHRSVSWYQQTPGQGLQFLFEYFSETQRNKGNFPGRFSGRQFSNSRSEMNVSTLELGDSALYLCASQGLVKDTGELFFGEGSRLTVL.

This chain uses TRBV18 with TRBJ2-3. Looked up from germline, CDR1 is KGHSH and CDR2 is LQKENI. There are 15 residues in the CDR3. CDR3 loop: CASSPHPKLTDTQYF.

The chain uses TRBV9 and TRBJ2-2; TCRdb picks TRBD2, but there is no DNA to check that call. This CDR3 spans 15 amino acids. CDR1 and CDR2 from the germline V gene are SGDLS and YYNGEE. CDR3: CASSLRDGGSGELFF.

J is TRBJ2-1 and V is TRBV24-1; lacking DNA, the TRBD2 call made by TCRdb goes unchecked. Per germline, CDR1 KGHDR and CDR2 SFDVKD. The CDR3 extends over 19 amino acids. CDR3: CATSEPGLAGGGPYNEQFF.

This chain connects TRBV4-3 to TRBJ2-6; lacking DNA, the TRBD1 call made by TCRdb goes unchecked. This CDR3 is 16 amino acids long. Germline assignment: CDR1 LGHNA and CDR2 YSLEER. Here the CDR3 reads CASSHWGLSGANVLTF.

The V call is TRBV21-1, the J call TRBJ1-5. TRBV21-1 counts as a pseudogene. The CDR3 runs 21 residues. The CDR3 region is CASSKPTLGRDKSRSNQPQHF.

This chain uses TRBV25-1 with TRBJ1-2; TCRdb calls TRBD1, which cannot be checked without DNA. CDR1 is MGHDK and CDR2 is SYGVNS in the germline V gene. This CDR3 contains 13 residues. CDR3 residues: CASSELGGYGYTF.

The rearrangement joins TRBV12-3 or TRBV12-4 to TRBJ2-7; TCRdb calls TRBD2, which cannot be checked without DNA. This CDR3 has 13 residues. CDR3 region: CPKTAGVVDEQYF.

The chain uses TRBV15 and TRBJ2-7; the TRBD2 assignment by TCRdb is unverifiable without DNA. This CDR3 is built from 16 residues. Germline V gives CDR1 LNHNV, CDR2 YYDKDF (reference sequence). CDR3 sequence: CATSRDNQGGTYEQYF.

V and J are TRBV6-5 and TRBJ2-7. The CDR3 has 14 amino acids. Germline-derived CDR1 and CDR2 are MNHEY and SVGAGI. This CDR3 is CASSYSMRSMGQYF.

The V gene is TRBV7-9, the J gene TRBJ2-3; no DNA is available, so the TRBD1 call from TCRdb remains unchecked. CDR1 and CDR2 (germline): SEHNR, FQNEAQ (reference sequence). CDR3 size: 16 residues. The CDR3 loop is CASSLSPRGDTDTQYF.

The rearrangement joins TRBV12-3 or TRBV12-4 to TRBJ2-3; TCRdb calls TRBD1, which cannot be checked without DNA. This CDR3 spans 14 amino acids. CDR3 protein: CASSLPRGKPTQYF.

The chain combines TRBV7-2 with TRBJ2-7; TCRdb indicates TRBD2, and absent DNA this call remains unverified. This CDR3 region has 15 residues. Germline V gene sequence: CDR1 SGHTA, CDR2 FQGNSA. The CDR3 region is CASSTRSGGSYEQYF.

The rearrangement links TRBV12-3 or TRBV12-4 to TRBJ1-5; absent DNA, TCRdb's TRBD1 call cannot be checked. The CDR3 length is 20 residues. The CDR3 sequence: CASSSPGGGVRAYSNQPQHF.

The CDR3 reads CASSSGTSGRASYEQYF. V and J are TRBV7-9 and TRBJ2-7; checking the TCRdb D call of TRBD2 is not possible without DNA. The CDR3 is 17 residues long. Germline lookup yields CDR1 SEHNR and CDR2 FQNEAQ (reference sequence).

V and J are TRBV6-2 or TRBV6-3 and TRBJ2-7; TCRdb designates TRBD2, a call that cannot be tested without DNA. In germline, CDR1 is MNHEY, CDR2 SVGEGT. There are 15 residues in the CDR3. The chain's CDR3 is CASSDGMADSYEQYF.

The chain is built from TRBV7-2 and TRBJ2-1; the TCRdb D gene call, TRBD1, has no DNA to confirm it. The CDR3 length is 12 residues. The germline CDR1 and CDR2 sequences are SGHTA and FQGNSA. CDR3 sequence: CASSLAGRNQFF.

The chain carries TRBV5-1 and TRBJ2-2; the TCRdb D gene call, TRBD2, has no DNA to confirm it. CDR1 SGHRS and CDR2 YFSETQ come from the germline V gene. CDR3 length: 15 amino acids. CDR3 protein: CASSWTSGVAGELFF.

The J gene is TRBJ2-7, the V gene TRBV6-1. Germline lookup yields CDR1 MNHNS and CDR2 SASEGT. The CDR3 runs 14 residues. The CDR3 here is CASSGDTRSYEQYF.